One and the same sample provided the 9 T cell receptor beta chains below, sequenced in a study of T cell responses to AZD1222 COVID-19 vaccine. The assay was immunoSEQ multiplex PCR, and TCRdb's table has in-frame clones only and misses some. The sample lists about 120,000 clones; approximately 85% were seen once. The specimen comprised peripheral blood, sampled on day 0 of AZD1222 vaccination. Receptors were obtained from an adult in good health.

Comments on this clone: An end of the junction does not agree with germline; a read error may underlie this. The J gene is TRBJ1-2, the V gene TRBV7-9; 9 nucleotides match TRBD1. The CDR3 covers 12 residues. Germline V CDR1 and CDR2: SEHNR, FQNEAQ (reference sequence). CDR3 DNA sequence: TGTGCCAGCAGCTTAGAAGTTGGGGACAGGGTCTTC. This encodes CASSLEVGDRVF.

J is TRBJ2-3 and V is TRBV19; the D is unclear. Trimming removed 1 base from V and 6 bases from J, with 2 bases in between. The CDR3 loop spans 11 amino acids. CDR1 and CDR2 from the germline V gene are LNHDA and SQIVND (reference sequence). This CDR3 reads CASSIGDTQYF. CDR3 in DNA: TGTGCCAGTAGTATAGGTGATACGCAGTATTTT.

The rearrangement joins TRBV2 to TRBJ1-2; D gene unclear. This CDR3 region has 14 residues. Trimming took off 6 bases at V and 0 bases at J, with 11 bases between the two ends. Germline loops: CDR1 SNHLY, CDR2 FYNNEI. The CDR3 spells CASRSDKTNYGYTF. CDR3 sequence (DNA): TGTGCCAGCAGATCAGATAAGACTAACTATGGCTACACCTTC. Full variable domain (remainder filled in from reference TRBV2 and TRBJ1-2): EPEVTQTPSHQVTQMGQEVILRCVPISNHLYFYWYRQILGQKVEFLVSFYNNEISEKSEIFDDQFSVERPDGSNFTLKIRSTKLEDSAMYFCASRSDKTNYGYTFGSGTRLTVV.

The chain joins TRBV27 to TRBJ1-4, with D maybe TRBD1 (6 bases). Germline V gene sequence: CDR1 MNHEY, CDR2 SMNVEV (reference sequence). V gave up 6 bases and J gave up 7 bases, with 15 bases separating them. The CDR3 has 14 amino acids. The CDR3, as DNA: TGTGCCAGCAGCACACAGGGACGTGTTGAAAAACTGTTTTTT. The encoded protein is CASSTQGRVEKLFF.

This clone has a handful of counts. The genes are TRBV27 and TRBJ2-1; D not resolved. V lost 5 bases and J lost 9, with 11 bases in between. Germline lookup yields CDR1 MNHEY and CDR2 SMNVEV (reference sequence). CDR3 length: 12 amino acids. The CDR3 is CASSPPWGEQFF. The CDR3 bases are TGTGCCAGCAGTCCCCCCTGGGGTGAGCAGTTCTTC.

The chain uses TRBV24-1 and TRBJ1-2, with no clear D. This CDR3 comprises 12 residues. Germline assignment: CDR1 KGHDR and CDR2 SFDVKD. V shed 3 bases and J shed 8 bases, with 9 bases lying between them. CDR3 coding DNA: TGTGCCACCAGTGATGAGGGAGACGGCTACACCTTC. It yields the protein CATSDEGDGYTF.

The chain links TRBV4-1 to TRBJ2-2; D is uncertain. V was trimmed by 0 bases and J by 6 bases, leaving 8 bases between them. Germline CDR1 MGHRA, CDR2 YSYEKL. This CDR3 region has 14 residues. DNA of the CDR3: TGCGCCAGCAGCCAAGATTTTGGGTCCGGGGAGCTGTTTTTT. Translating gives CASSQDFGSGELFF.

The chain uses TRBV29-1 and TRBJ1-2, with D unclear. The germline gives CDR1 SQVTM, CDR2 ANQGSEA. This CDR3 contains 10 residues. V was cut by 5 bases and J by 8 bases, with 9 bases left in between. Here the CDR3 reads CSVWMSGYTF. For the CDR3, the DNA is TGCAGCGTTTGGATGAGCGGCTACACCTTC.

The chain recombines TRBV3-1 (or the pseudogene TRBV3-2) with TRBJ1-1, with D perhaps TRBD1 (5 bases). Germline lookup yields CDR1 LGHDT and CDR2 YNNKEL (reference sequence). The CDR3 runs to 15 residues. Trimming cost V 1 base and J 1 base, with 10 bases left between them. This CDR3 reads CASSQARRGNTEAFF. The CDR3, as DNA: TGTGCCAGCAGCCAAGCAAGGAGGGGGAACACTGAAGCTTTCTTT.